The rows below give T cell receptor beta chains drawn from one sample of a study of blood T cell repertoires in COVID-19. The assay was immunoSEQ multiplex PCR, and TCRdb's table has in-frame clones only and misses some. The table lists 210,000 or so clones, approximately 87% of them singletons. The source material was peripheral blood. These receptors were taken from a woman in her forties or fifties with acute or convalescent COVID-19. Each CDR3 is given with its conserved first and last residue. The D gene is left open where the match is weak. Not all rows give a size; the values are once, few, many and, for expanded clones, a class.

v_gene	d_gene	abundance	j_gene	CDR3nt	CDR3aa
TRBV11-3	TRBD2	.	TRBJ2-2	TGTGCCAGCAGCTTAGCGCTAGCGGGAGTCACCGGGGAGCTGTTTTTT	CASSLALAGVTGELFF
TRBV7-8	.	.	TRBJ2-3	TGTGCCAGCAGCTTTTTATCGAGCGGAGCCACAGATACGCAGTATTTT	CASSFLSSGATDTQYF
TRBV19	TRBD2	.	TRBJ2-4	TGTGCCACGGGGGGAAACATTCAGTACTTC	CATGGNIQYF
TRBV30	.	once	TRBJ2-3	TGTGCCTGGAGTGTAATGACAGGCACAGATACGCAGTATTTT	CAWSVMTGTDTQYF
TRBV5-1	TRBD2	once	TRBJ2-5	TGCGCCAGCGGGGAGGGGTTTTCAGAAGAGACCCAGTACTTC	CASGEGFSEETQYF
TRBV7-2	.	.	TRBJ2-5	TGTGCCAGCAGCTTAGAAGTTAACAAAGAGACCCAGTACTTC	CASSLEVNKETQYF
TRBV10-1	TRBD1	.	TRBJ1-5	TGCGCCAGCAGATTTTACAGGGGGAATAGCAATCAGCCCCAGCATTTT	CASRFYRGNSNQPQHF
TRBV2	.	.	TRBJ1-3	TGTGCCAGCAGTGAAGCCCCCGTAAGAGGTGGAAACACCATATATTTT	CASSEAPVRGGNTIYF
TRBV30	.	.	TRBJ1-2	TGTGCCTGGAGGGGGCTTTGGGATGGCTACACCTTC	CAWRGLWDGYTF
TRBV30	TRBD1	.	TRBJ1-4	TGTGCCTGGAGTCCTGGACAGGCGGGTAATGAAAAACTGTTTTTT	CAWSPGQAGNEKLFF
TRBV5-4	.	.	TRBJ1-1	TGTGCCAGCAGCTGGGTGGGGGCCACTGAAGCTTTCTTT	CASSWVGATEAFF
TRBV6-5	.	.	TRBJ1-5	TGTGCCAGCAGTTACCTGACAGTTACCAATCAGCCCCAGCATTTT	CASSYLTVTNQPQHF
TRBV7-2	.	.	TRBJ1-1	TGTGCCAGCAGCTTATCGAGCACTGAAGCTTTCTTT	CASSLSSTEAFF
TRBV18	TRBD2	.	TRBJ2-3	TGTGCCAGCTCACCACCTGCAGCGGGGGGTACAGATACGCAGTATTTT	CASSPPAAGGTDTQYF
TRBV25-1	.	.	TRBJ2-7	TGTGCCAGCAGTGAGACAGGTGGGAGTAGCTCCTACGAGCAGTACTTC	CASSETGGSSSYEQYF
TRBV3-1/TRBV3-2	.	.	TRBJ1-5	TGTGCCAGCAGCCAACTAGATAGCAATCAGCCCCAGCATTTT	CASSQLDSNQPQHF
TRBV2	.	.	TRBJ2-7	TGTGCCAGCCACTTCGGGACCTACGAGCAGTACTTC	CASHFGTYEQYF
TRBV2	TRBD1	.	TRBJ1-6	TGTGCCAGCAGTGAACAAGGACAGGGGGCTGGGTCCCTCCACTTT	CASSEQGQGAGSLHF
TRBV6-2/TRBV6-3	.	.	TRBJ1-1	TGTGCCAGCAGCTGGGGGGTAATCGGGGACACTGAAGCTTTCTTT	CASSWGVIGDTEAFF
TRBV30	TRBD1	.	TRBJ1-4	TGTGCCTGGACCCGATTTGGGGACAGGGGTAATGAAAAACTGTTTTTT	CAWTRFGDRGNEKLFF
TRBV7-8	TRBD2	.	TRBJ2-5	TGTGCCAGCAGCTTAGAAGAGTACGGGAGGGCCGTAGAGACCCAGTACTTC	CASSLEEYGRAVETQYF
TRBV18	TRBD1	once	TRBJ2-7	TGTGCCAGCTCAGCGGGTTTAGGGACAGGGGGCGAATACGAGCAGTACTTC	CASSAGLGTGGEYEQYF